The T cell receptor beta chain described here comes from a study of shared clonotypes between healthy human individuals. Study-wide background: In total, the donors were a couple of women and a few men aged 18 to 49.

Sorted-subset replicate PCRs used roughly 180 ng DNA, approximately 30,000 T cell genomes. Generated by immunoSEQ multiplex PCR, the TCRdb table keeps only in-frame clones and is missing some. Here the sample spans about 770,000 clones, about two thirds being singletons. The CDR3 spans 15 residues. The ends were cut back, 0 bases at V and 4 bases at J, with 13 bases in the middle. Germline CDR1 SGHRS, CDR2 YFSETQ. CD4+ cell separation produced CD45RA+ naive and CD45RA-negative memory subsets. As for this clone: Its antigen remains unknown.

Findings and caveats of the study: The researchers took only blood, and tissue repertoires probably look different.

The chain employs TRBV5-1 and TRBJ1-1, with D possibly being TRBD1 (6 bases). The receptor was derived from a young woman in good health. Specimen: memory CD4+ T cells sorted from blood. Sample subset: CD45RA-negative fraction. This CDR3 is CASSLVLQGRTEAFF. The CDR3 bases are TGCGCCAGCAGCTTGGTGCTACAGGGACGCACTGAAGCTTTCTTT.